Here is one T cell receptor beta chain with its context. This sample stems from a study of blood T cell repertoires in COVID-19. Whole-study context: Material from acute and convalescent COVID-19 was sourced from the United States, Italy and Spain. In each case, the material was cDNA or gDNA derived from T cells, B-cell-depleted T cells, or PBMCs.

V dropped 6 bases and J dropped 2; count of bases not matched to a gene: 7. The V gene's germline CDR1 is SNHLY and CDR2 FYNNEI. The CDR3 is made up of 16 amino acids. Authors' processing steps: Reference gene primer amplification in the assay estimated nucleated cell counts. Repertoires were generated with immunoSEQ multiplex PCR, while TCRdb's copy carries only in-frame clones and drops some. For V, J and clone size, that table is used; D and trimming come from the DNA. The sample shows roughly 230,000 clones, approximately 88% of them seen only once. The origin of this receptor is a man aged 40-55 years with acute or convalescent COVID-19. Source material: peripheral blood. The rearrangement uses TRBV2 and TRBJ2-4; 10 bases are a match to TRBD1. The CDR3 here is CASREWDRGPKNIQYF. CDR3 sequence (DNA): TGTGCCAGCAGAGAATGGGACAGGGGTCCCAAAAACATTCAGTACTTC. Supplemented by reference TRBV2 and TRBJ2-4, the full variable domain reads EPEVTQTPSHQVTQMGQEVILRCVPISNHLYFYWYRQILGQKVEFLVSFYNNEISEKSEIFDDQFSVERPDGSNFTLKIRSTKLEDSAMYFCASREWDRGPKNIQYFGAGTRLSVL.